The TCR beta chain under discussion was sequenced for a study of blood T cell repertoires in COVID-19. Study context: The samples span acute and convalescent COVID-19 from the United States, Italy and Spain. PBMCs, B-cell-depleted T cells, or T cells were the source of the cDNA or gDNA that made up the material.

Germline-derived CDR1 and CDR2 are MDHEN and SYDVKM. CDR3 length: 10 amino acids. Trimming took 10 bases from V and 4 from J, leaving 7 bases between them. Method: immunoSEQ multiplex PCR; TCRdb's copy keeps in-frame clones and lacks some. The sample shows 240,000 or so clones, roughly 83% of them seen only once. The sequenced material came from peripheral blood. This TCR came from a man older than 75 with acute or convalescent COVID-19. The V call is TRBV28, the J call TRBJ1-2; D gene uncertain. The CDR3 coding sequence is TGTGCCACCTTCCGCTATGGCTACACCTTC. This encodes CATFRYGYTF.